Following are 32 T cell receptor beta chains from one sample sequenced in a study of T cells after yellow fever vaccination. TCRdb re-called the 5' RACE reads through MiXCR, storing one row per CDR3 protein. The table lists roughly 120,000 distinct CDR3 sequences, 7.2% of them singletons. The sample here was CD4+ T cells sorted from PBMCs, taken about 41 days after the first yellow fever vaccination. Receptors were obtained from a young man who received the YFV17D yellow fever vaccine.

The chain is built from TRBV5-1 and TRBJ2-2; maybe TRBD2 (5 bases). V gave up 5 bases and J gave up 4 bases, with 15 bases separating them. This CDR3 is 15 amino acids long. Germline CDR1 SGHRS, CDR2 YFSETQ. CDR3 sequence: CASSLYRGITGELFF. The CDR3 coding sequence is TGCGCCAGCAGTTTGTACCGGGGAATCACCGGGGAGCTGTTTTTT.

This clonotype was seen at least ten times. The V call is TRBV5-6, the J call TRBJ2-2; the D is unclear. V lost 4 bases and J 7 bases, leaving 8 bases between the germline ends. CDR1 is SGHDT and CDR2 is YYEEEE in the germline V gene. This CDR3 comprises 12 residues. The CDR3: CASSRALGELFF. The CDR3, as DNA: TGTGCCAGCAGCCGGGCCCTCGGGGAGCTGTTTTTT.

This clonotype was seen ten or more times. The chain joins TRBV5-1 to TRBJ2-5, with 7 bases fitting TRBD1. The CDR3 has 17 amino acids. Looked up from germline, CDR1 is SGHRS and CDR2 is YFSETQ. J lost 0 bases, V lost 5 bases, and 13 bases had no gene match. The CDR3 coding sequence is TGCGCCAGCAGTAGGGACAGCGTGCTCCTGTACCAAGAGACCCAGTACTTC. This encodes CASSRDSVLLYQETQYF. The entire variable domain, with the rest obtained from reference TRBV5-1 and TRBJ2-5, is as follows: KAGVTQTPRYLIKTRGQQVTLSCSPISGHRSVSWYQQTPGQGLQFLFEYFSETQRNKGNFPGRFSGRQFSNSRSEMNVSTLELGDSALYLCASSRDSVLLYQETQYFGPGTRLLVL.

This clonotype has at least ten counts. The CDR3 loop reads CASSPPRRANTEAFF. CDR3 coding DNA: TGTGCCAGCAGCCCCCCCCGCAGGGCGAACACTGAAGCTTTCTTT. The chain employs TRBV3-1 and TRBJ1-1; the D gene is possibly TRBD1 (5 bases). The CDR3 consists of 15 residues. V shed 4 bases and J shed 1 base, with 13 bases lying between them. Germline V gene data show CDR1 as LGHDT and CDR2 as YNNKEL (reference sequence).

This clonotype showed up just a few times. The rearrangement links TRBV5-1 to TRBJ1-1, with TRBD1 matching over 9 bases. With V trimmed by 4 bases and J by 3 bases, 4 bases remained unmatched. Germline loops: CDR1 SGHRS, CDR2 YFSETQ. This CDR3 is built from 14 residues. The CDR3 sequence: CASSGTGTHTEAFF. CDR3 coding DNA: TGCGCCAGCAGCGGGACAGGGACCCACACTGAAGCTTTCTTT.

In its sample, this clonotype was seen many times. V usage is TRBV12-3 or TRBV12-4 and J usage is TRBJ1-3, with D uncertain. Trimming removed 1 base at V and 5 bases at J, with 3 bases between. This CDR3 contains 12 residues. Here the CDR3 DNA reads TGTGCCAGCAGTTTAGAACGAAACACCATATATTTT. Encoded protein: CASSLERNTIYF.

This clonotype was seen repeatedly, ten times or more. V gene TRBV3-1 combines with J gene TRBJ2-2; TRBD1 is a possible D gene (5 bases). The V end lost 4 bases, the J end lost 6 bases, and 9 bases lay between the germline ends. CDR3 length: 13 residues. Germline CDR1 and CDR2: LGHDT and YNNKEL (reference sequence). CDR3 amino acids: CASSLMGPGELFF. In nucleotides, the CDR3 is TGTGCCAGCAGCCTCATGGGGCCCGGGGAGCTGTTTTTT.

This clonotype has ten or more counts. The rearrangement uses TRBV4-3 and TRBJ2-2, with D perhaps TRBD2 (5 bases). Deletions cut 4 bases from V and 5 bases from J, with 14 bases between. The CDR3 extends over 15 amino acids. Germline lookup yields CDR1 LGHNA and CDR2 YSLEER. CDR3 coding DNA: TGCGCCAGCAGCCCGGACCCCCGAGGGACCGGGGAGCTGTTTTTT. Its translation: CASSPDPRGTGELFF.

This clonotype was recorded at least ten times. CDR3 sequence reads: CASSLIRTDTQYF. The CDR3 bases are TGTGCCAGCAGTTTGATACGCACAGATACGCAGTATTTT. V usage is TRBV12-3 or TRBV12-4 and J usage is TRBJ2-3; D gene uncertain. This CDR3 has 13 residues. Trimming removed 3 bases at V and 1 base at J, with 5 bases between.

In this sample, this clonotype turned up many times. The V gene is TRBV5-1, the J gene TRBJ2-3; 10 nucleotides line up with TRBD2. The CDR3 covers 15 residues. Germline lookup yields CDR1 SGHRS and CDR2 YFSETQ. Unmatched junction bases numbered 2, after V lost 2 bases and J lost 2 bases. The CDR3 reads CASSFSGGTTDTQYF. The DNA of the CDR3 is TGCGCCAGCAGCTTTAGCGGGGGGACCACAGATACGCAGTATTTT.

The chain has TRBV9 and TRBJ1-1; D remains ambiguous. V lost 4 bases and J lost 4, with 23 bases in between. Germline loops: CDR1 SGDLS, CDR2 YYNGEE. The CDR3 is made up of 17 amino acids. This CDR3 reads CASSYPESSLPGTEAFF. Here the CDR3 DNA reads TGTGCCAGCAGCTACCCCGAGAGTAGCCTCCCCGGCACTGAAGCTTTCTTT.

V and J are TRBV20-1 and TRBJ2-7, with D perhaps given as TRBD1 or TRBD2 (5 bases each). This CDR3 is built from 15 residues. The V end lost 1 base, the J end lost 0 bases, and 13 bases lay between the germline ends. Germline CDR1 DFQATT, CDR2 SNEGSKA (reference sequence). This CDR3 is CSARAPGTPSYEQYV. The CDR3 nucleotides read TGCAGTGCTAGAGCCCCCGGGACCCCCTCCTACGAGCAGTACGTC.

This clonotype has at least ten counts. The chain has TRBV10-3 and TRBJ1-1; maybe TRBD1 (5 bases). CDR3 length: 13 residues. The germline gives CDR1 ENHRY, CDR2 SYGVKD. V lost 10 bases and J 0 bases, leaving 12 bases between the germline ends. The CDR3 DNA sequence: TGTGCCAGTCTACAGGACCTGAACACTGAAGCTTTCTTT. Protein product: CASLQDLNTEAFF.

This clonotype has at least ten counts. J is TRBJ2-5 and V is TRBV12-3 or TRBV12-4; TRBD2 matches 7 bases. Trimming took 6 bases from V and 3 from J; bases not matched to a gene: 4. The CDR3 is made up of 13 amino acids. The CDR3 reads CASSASGKETQYF. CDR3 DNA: TGTGCCAGCAGCGCTAGCGGAAAAGAGACCCAGTACTTC.

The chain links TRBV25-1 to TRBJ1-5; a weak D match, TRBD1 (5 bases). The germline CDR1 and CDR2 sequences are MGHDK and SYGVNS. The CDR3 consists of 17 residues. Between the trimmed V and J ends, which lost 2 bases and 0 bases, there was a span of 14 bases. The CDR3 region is CASSEPNDSYSNQPQHF. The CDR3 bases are TGTGCCAGCAGTGAACCAAACGACAGTTATAGCAATCAGCCCCAGCATTTT.

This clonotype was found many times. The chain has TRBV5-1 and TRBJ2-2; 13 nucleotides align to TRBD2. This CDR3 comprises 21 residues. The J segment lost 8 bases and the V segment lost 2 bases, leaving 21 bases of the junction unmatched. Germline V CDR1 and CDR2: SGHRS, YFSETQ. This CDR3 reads CASSLRTSGGLVQVGFGELFF. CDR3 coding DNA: TGCGCCAGCAGCTTACGGACTAGCGGGGGCCTGGTCCAGGTTGGTTTTGGGGAGCTGTTTTTT.

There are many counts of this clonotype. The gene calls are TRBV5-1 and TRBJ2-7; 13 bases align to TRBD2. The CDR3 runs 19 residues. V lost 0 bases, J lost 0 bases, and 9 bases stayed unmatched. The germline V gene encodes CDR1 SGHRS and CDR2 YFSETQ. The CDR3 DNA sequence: TGCGCCAGCAGCTTGGGGTCGACTAGCGGGGGGACCAGCTCCTACGAGCAGTACGTC. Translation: CASSLGSTSGGTSSYEQYV.

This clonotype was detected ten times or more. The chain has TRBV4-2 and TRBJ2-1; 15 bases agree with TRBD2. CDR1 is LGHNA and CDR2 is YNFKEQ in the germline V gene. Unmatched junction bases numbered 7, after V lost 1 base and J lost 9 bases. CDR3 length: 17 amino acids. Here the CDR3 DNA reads TGTGCCAGCAGCCAAGGCCGCGGACTAGCGGGGGGGGGTGAGCAGTTCTTC. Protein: CASSQGRGLAGGGEQFF.

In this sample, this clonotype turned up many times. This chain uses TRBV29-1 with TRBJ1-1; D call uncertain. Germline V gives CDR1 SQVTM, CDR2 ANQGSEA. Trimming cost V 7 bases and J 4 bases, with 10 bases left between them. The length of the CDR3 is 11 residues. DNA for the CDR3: TGCAGCGCTAACAGCGGCACTGAAGCTTTCTTT. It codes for CSANSGTEAFF.

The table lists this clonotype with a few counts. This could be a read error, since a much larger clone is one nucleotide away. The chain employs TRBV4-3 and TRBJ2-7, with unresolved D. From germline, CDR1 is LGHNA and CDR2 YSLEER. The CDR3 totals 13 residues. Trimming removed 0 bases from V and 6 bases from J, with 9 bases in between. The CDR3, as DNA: TGCGCCAGCAGCCAAGAATCCTGTGGCGAGCAGTACTTC. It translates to CASSQESCGEQYF.

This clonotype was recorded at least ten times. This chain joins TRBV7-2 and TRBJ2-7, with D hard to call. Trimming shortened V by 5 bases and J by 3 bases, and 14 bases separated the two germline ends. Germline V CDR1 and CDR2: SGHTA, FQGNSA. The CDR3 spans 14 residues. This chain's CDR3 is CASSATNWDYEQYF. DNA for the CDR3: TGTGCCAGCAGCGCTACAAATTGGGACTACGAGCAGTACTTC. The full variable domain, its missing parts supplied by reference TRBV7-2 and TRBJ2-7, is GAGVSQSPSNKVTEKGKDVELRCDPISGHTALYWYRQSLGQGLEFLIYFQGNSAPDKSGLPSDRFSAERTGGSVSTLTIQRTQQEDSAVYLCASSATNWDYEQYFGPGTRLTVT.

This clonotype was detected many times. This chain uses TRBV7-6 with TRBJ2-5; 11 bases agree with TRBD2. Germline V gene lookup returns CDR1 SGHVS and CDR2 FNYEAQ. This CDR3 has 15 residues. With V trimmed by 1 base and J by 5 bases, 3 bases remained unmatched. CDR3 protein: CASSLGASGGETQYF. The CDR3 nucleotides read TGTGCCAGCAGCTTAGGGGCTAGCGGGGGGGAGACCCAGTACTTC.

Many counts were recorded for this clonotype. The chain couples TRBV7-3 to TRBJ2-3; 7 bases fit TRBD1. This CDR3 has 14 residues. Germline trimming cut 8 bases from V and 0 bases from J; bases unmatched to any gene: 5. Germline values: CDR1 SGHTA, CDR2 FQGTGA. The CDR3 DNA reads TGTGCCAGCGCGAAGGGGGCGAGCACAGATACGCAGTATTTT. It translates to CASAKGASTDTQYF.

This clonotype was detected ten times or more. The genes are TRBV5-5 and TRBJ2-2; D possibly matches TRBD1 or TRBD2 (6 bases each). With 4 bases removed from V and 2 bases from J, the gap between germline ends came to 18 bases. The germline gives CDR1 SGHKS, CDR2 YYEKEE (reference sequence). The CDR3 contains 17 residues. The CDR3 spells CASSPARGRGNTGELFF. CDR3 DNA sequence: TGTGCCAGCAGCCCCGCCCGGGGGCGGGGAAACACCGGGGAGCTGTTTTTT.

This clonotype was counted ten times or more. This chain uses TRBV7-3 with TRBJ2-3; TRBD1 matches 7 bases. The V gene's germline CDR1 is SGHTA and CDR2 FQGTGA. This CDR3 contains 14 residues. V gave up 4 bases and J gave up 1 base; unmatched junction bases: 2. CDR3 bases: TGTGCCAGCAGCTCCGACAGGGGCACAGATACGCAGTATTTT. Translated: CASSSDRGTDTQYF.

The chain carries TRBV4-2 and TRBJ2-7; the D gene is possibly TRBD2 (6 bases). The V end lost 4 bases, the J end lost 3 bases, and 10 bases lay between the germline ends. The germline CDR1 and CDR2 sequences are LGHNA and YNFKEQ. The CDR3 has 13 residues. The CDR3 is CASSPGLLYEQYF. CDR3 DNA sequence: TGTGCCAGCAGCCCGGGACTCCTCTACGAGCAGTACTTC.

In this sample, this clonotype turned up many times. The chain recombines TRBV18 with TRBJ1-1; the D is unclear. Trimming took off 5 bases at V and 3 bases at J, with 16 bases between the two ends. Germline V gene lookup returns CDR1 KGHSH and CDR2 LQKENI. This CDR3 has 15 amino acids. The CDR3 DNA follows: TGTGCCAGCTCAACATCAGACGAGGCTTACACTGAAGCTTTCTTT. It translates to CASSTSDEAYTEAFF.

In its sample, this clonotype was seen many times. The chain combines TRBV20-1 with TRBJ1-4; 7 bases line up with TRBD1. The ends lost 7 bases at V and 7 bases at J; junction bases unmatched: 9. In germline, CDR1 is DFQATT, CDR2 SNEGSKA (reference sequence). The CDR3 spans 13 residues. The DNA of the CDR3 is TGCAGTGTTCAGAGGGGGCTTGTTGAAAAACTGTTTTTT. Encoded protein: CSVQRGLVEKLFF.

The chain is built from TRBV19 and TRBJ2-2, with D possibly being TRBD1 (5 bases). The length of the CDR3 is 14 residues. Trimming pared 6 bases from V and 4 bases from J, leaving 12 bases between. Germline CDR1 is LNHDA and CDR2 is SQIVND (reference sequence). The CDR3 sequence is CASRPQGGTGELFF. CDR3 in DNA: TGTGCCAGTAGGCCTCAGGGCGGCACCGGGGAGCTGTTTTTT.

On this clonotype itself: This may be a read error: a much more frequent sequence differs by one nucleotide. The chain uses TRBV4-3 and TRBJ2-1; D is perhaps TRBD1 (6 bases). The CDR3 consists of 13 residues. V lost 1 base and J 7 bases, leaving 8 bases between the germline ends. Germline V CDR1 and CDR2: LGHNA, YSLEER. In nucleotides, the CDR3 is TGCGCCAGCAGCCAAGTGGGGGCTAATGAGCAGTTCTTC. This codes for CASSQVGANEQFF.

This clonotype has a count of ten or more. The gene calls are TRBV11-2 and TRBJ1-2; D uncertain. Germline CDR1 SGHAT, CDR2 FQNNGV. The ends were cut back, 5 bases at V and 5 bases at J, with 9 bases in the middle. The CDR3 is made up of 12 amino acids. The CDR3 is CASSLVGYGYTF. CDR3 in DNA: TGTGCCAGCAGCCTAGTGGGTTATGGCTACACCTTC.

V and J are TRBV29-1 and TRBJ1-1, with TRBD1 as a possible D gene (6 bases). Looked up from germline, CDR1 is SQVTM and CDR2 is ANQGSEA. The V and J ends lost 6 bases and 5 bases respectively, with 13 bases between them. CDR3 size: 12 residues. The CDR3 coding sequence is TGCAGCGTGAGTACAGGGTTGACTGAAGCTTTCTTT. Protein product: CSVSTGLTEAFF.